Listed here are 30 T cell receptor beta chains from one sample, sequenced in a study of blood T cell repertoires in COVID-19. The assay was immunoSEQ multiplex PCR, and TCRdb's table has in-frame clones only and misses some. The table lists 250,000 to 300,000 clones, about four fifths of them singletons. Sample: peripheral blood. The receptors shown here come from a woman aged 60 to 75 with active or convalescent COVID-19.

This clone was observed a few times. This chain links TRBV4-2 with TRBJ2-3, with 12 bases identical to TRBD2. This CDR3 comprises 17 residues. The germline gives CDR1 LGHNA, CDR2 YNFKEQ. Losses at the gene ends were 0 bases for V and 4 bases for J; bases not matched to a gene: 5. The DNA of the CDR3 is TGTGCCAGCAGCCAAGAGCTAGCGGGGGGGGCGTCAGATACGCAGTATTTT. Protein: CASSQELAGGASDTQYF.

The rearrangement joins TRBV6-5 to TRBJ2-7, with D hard to call. The CDR3 contains 14 residues. Germline V CDR1 and CDR2: MNHEY, SVGAGI. V was trimmed by 4 bases and J by 4 bases, leaving 14 bases between them. The CDR3 DNA follows: TGTGCCAGCAGTTTACCGACTCATCCATACGAGCAGTACTTC. Amino acid sequence: CASSLPTHPYEQYF.

The chain has TRBV5-1 and TRBJ2-7; perhaps TRBD1 as D (5 bases). Trimming removed 0 bases at V and 7 bases at J, with 17 bases between. Germline V lookup: CDR1 SGHRS, CDR2 YFSETQ. The CDR3 extends over 15 amino acids. CDR3 sequence: CASSLVDPIREEQYF. CDR3 coding DNA: TGCGCCAGCAGCTTGGTTGACCCTATCAGGGAAGAGCAGTACTTC.

The rearrangement uses TRBV6-5 and TRBJ1-2; 10 nucleotides match TRBD1. The CDR3 sequence is 15 residues long. V trimming: 6 bases; J trimming: 5 bases; junction bases outside the gene matches: 9. CDR1 is MNHEY and CDR2 is SVGAGI in the germline V gene. In DNA form, the CDR3 reads TGTGCCAGCAGAGCAGACAGGGGGCTGGGGTATGGCTACACCTTC. Translated, it gives CASRADRGLGYGYTF.

The chain is built from TRBV19 and TRBJ1-6; D not certain. CDR1 and CDR2 (germline): LNHDA, SQIVND (reference sequence). CDR3 length equals 14 residues. Trimming stripped 1 base from V and 10 bases from J, with 11 bases between. CDR3 bases: TGTGCCAGTAGTATAGGACCGGGTGGCTCACCCCTCCACTTT. It encodes CASSIGPGGSPLHF.

CDR3 coding DNA: TGTGCCAGCAGCCAAGATTGGGCTAGCAATACGCAGTATTTT. Its protein is CASSQDWASNTQYF. The rearrangement uses TRBV14 and TRBJ2-3; possibly TRBD2 for D (5 bases). V was trimmed by 0 bases and J by 7 bases, leaving 11 bases between them. Germline values: CDR1 SGHDN, CDR2 FVKESK. The CDR3 covers 14 residues.

The chain joins TRBV29-1 to TRBJ1-2, with 7 bases lining up with TRBD1. This CDR3 is built from 12 residues. Germline CDR1 SQVTM, CDR2 ANQGSEA. V shed 6 bases and J 4 bases; nucleotides not matched to a gene: 5. The CDR3 DNA is TGCAGCGTCCCCCGGGACAGCTATGGCTACACCTTC. This translates into CSVPRDSYGYTF.

The chain carries TRBV5-1 and TRBJ1-6; 9 nucleotides align to TRBD1. V shed 1 base, J shed 8 bases, and the junction held 10 bases outside the gene matches. The CDR3 sequence is 17 residues long. From germline, CDR1 is SGHRS and CDR2 YFSETQ. CDR3 bases: TGCGCCAGCAGCTTGCATGACGCGGGACAGGGAGATTCACCCCTCCACTTT. This translates into CASSLHDAGQGDSPLHF.

The chain uses TRBV4-2 and TRBJ2-7, with 11 bases that match TRBD1. The CDR3 length is 16 residues. Trimming at V came to 1 base and at J to 7 bases, leaving 9 bases not matched to a gene. The germline V gene has CDR1 LGHNA and CDR2 YNFKEQ. CDR3 nucleotides: TGTGCCAGCAGCCAAGGGACATGGGACAGGGGGAAAGAGCAGTACTTC. It translates to CASSQGTWDRGKEQYF.

The chain combines TRBV2 with TRBJ1-4, with 8 positions matching TRBD1. The trim removed 4 bases at V and 8 bases at J, leaving 15 bases unmatched. CDR1 is SNHLY, CDR2 FYNNEI, per germline. This CDR3 contains 17 residues. In nucleotides, the CDR3 is TGTGCCAGCAGTGTGTCAGAGACAGGGGACCTTTTAGAAAAACTGTTTTTT. Translated: CASSVSETGDLLEKLFF.

V usage is TRBV21-1 and J usage is TRBJ2-1; the table's D call TRBD2 went unverified against the DNA. TRBV21-1 is noted as a pseudogene. The CDR3 consists of 16 residues. CDR3 protein: CASSKEAASGYNEQFF. The CDR3, as DNA: TGTGCCAGCAGCAAAGAGGCGGCTAGCGGCTACAATGAGCAGTTCTTC.

The chain couples TRBV27 to TRBJ1-6; possible D gene TRBD1, 6 bases. Per the germline V gene, CDR1 is MNHEY and CDR2 is SMNVEV (reference sequence). Trimming took 5 bases from V and 7 from J, leaving 15 bases between them. The CDR3 sequence is 15 residues long. The CDR3 sequence: CASSDRGSWNSPLHF. CDR3 bases: TGTGCCAGCAGTGATAGGGGGTCTTGGAATTCACCCCTCCACTTT.

The chain joins TRBV9 to TRBJ1-1; D perhaps matches TRBD1 (5 bases). The ends were cut back, 0 bases at V and 4 bases at J, with 13 bases in the middle. Germline V CDR1 and CDR2: SGDLS, YYNGEE. CDR3 size: 15 residues. The CDR3 bases are TGTGCCAGCAGCGTAGATTATTTGGGGGGCACTGAAGCTTTCTTT. Translation: CASSVDYLGGTEAFF.

The chain couples TRBV5-4 to TRBJ2-3; tentatively, D is TRBD2 (5 bases). Germline V gene sequence: CDR1 SGHNT, CDR2 YYREEE (reference sequence). V was cut by 1 base and J by 2 bases, with 11 bases left in between. This CDR3 has 15 residues. As DNA, the CDR3 is TGTGCCAGCAGCTTGCTAGGAGGAAACACAGATACGCAGTATTTT. Translated, it gives CASSLLGGNTDTQYF. Full variable domain (rest looked up from reference TRBV5-4 and TRBJ2-3): ETGVTQSPTHLIKTRGQQVTLRCSSQSGHNTVSWYQQALGQGPQFIFQYYREEENGRGNFPPRFSGLQFPNYSSELNVNALELDDSALYLCASSLLGGNTDTQYFGPGTRLTVL.

The chain links TRBV24-1 to TRBJ2-1, with 8 bases matching TRBD1. The CDR3 consists of 19 residues. Per germline, CDR1 KGHDR and CDR2 SFDVKD. V gave up 7 bases and J gave up 6 bases; unmatched junction bases: 22. In DNA form, the CDR3 reads TGTGCCACCAGCGCGGGGACAGGCCGTTCCGGGACGAAGGGCAATGAGCAGTTCTTC. Protein product: CATSAGTGRSGTKGNEQFF.

The chain couples TRBV5-6 to TRBJ2-2; 12 bases agree with TRBD2. CDR1 and CDR2 (germline): SGHDT, YYEEEE. V trimming: 0 bases; J trimming: 10 bases; junction bases outside the gene matches: 4. The CDR3 contains 15 residues. The CDR3 nucleotides are TGTGCCAGCAGCTTGGCTAGCGGGGGGGCGAAGGAGCTGTTTTTT. Encoded protein: CASSLASGGAKELFF.

This clone appeared once. The V call is TRBV18, the J call TRBJ2-1; 9 positions match TRBD1. The germline V gene encodes CDR1 KGHSH and CDR2 LQKENI. The CDR3 length is 15 residues. The V gene end was trimmed by 3 bases and the J gene end by 6 bases; junction bases not matched to a gene: 6. The CDR3 loop reads CASSPGQGDFNEQFF. In DNA, the CDR3 is TGTGCCAGCTCACCGGGACAGGGCGATTTCAATGAGCAGTTCTTC.

The chain recombines TRBV28 with TRBJ1-4; D is perhaps TRBD1 (5 bases). The germline V gene encodes CDR1 MDHEN and CDR2 SYDVKM. The CDR3 loop spans 14 amino acids. Trimming cost V 6 bases and J 3 bases, with 11 bases left between them. Here the CDR3 DNA reads TGTGCCAGCAGAGACCCAGGGTCTAATGAAAAACTGTTTTTT. Protein product: CASRDPGSNEKLFF.

The rearrangement uses TRBV7-3 and TRBJ2-7, with D unclear. V lost 1 base, J lost 5 bases, and 3 bases lay in between. From germline, CDR1 is SGHTA and CDR2 FQGTGA. CDR3 length: 11 amino acids. The CDR3 is CASSLRHEQYF. CDR3 in DNA: TGTGCCAGCAGCTTAAGGCACGAGCAGTACTTC.

The gene calls are TRBV6-5 and TRBJ2-5; TRBD1 matches 8 bases. This CDR3 spans 11 amino acids. The germline gives CDR1 MNHEY, CDR2 SVGAGI. The J segment lost 10 bases and the V segment lost 5 bases, leaving 3 bases of the junction unmatched. The CDR3 loop is CASSQTGDQYF. The CDR3 DNA reads TGTGCCAGCAGTCAGACAGGGGACCAGTACTTC.

V and J are TRBV9 and TRBJ2-3; 9 bases agree with TRBD1. J lost 3 bases, V lost 2 bases, and 7 bases had no gene match. Germline lookup yields CDR1 SGDLS and CDR2 YYNGEE. CDR3 length: 16 residues. The CDR3 sequence: CASSVDRGRGTDTQYF. CDR3 in DNA: TGTGCCAGCAGCGTCGACAGGGGGAGGGGGACAGATACGCAGTATTTT.

J is TRBJ2-7 and V is TRBV5-5, with unresolved D. Trimming pared 1 base from V and 0 bases from J, leaving 8 bases between. The CDR3 spans 14 residues. The germline V gene encodes CDR1 SGHKS and CDR2 YYEKEE (reference sequence). The CDR3 protein is CASSLYRVSYEQYF. The CDR3 DNA reads as TGTGCCAGCAGCTTGTATCGGGTCTCCTACGAGCAGTACTTC.

The chain is built from TRBV5-1 and TRBJ2-1; a weak D match, TRBD2 (6 bases). V lost 5 bases to trimming and J lost 4 bases, with 16 bases between them. The CDR3 is made up of 15 amino acids. The germline V gene encodes CDR1 SGHRS and CDR2 YFSETQ. The CDR3 bases are TGCGCCAGCAGTCCCCGGGACGCGGGATACAATGAGCAGTTCTTC. Residues: CASSPRDAGYNEQFF.

This chain uses TRBV7-2 with TRBJ2-5; 11 nucleotides match TRBD2. The V segment lost 2 bases and the J segment 5 bases; nucleotides outside the gene matches: 10. Germline loops: CDR1 SGHTA, CDR2 FQGNSA. CDR3 length: 17 amino acids. The CDR3 coding sequence is TGTGCCAGCAGCTTACTTCGTAGCGGGGGGGCCGGGGAGACCCAGTACTTC. Translation: CASSLLRSGGAGETQYF.

This clone was seen only once. CDR3 sequence (DNA): TGTGCCAGCAGTTACAGGGGCGCAGATACGCAGTATTTT. This codes for CASSYRGADTQYF. V and J are TRBV6-6 and TRBJ2-3; D may be TRBD1 (5 bases). V lost 2 bases and J lost 4, with 7 bases in between. The CDR3 is made up of 13 amino acids. Germline V gene data show CDR1 as MNHNY and CDR2 as SVGAGI (reference sequence).

The chain employs TRBV19 and TRBJ2-7, with 10 bases that match TRBD2. The germline V gene has CDR1 LNHDA and CDR2 SQIVND (reference sequence). With V trimmed by 3 bases and J by 5 bases, 4 bases remained unmatched. The CDR3 consists of 14 residues. CDR3 sequence (DNA): TGTGCCAGTAGTATTAGTCTAGCGGGGGACGAGCAGTACTTC. It specifies CASSISLAGDEQYF.

The table lists this clone with a few counts. The chain combines TRBV7-3 with TRBJ1-1, with D unclear. The CDR3 spans 13 residues. The germline gives CDR1 SGHTA, CDR2 FQGTGA. V lost 5 bases to trimming and J lost 0 bases, with 7 bases between them. The CDR3 sequence is CASSPTMNTEAFF. The CDR3, as DNA: TGTGCCAGCAGCCCAACTATGAACACTGAAGCTTTCTTT.

The chain employs TRBV19 and TRBJ1-6; D is ambiguous. Per the germline V gene, CDR1 is LNHDA and CDR2 is SQIVND (reference sequence). The V end lost 9 bases, the J end lost 10 bases, and 19 bases lay between the germline ends. The CDR3 runs to 14 residues. The CDR3 spells CARRPRRVGSPLHF. The CDR3 bases are TGTGCCAGGAGGCCACGGAGGGTTGGGTCACCCCTCCACTTT.

V usage is TRBV27 and J usage is TRBJ1-4, with TRBD1 as a possible D gene (5 bases). The germline V gene has CDR1 MNHEY and CDR2 SMNVEV (reference sequence). V gave up 2 bases and J gave up 6 bases, with 13 bases separating them. The CDR3 contains 15 residues. CDR3 protein: CASSLTDGGYEKLFF. The CDR3 nucleotides are TGTGCCAGCAGTTTAACGGACGGGGGATATGAAAAACTGTTTTTT. Full variable domain (outside the CDR3, taken from reference TRBV27 and TRBJ1-4): EAQVTQNPRYLITVTGKKLTVTCSQNMNHEYMSWYRQDPGLGLRQIYYSMNVEVTDKGDVPEGYKVSRKEKRNFPLILESPSPNQTSLYFCASSLTDGGYEKLFFGSGTQLSVL.

The chain couples TRBV6-4 to TRBJ1-3, with unresolved D. This CDR3 comprises 15 residues. V was shortened by 3 bases and J by 0 bases, with 9 bases between the two germline ends. Germline V lookup: CDR1 MRHNA, CDR2 SNTAGT. CDR3 loop: CASSDPESSGNTIYF. CDR3 nucleotide sequence: TGTGCCAGCAGTGATCCGGAGAGCTCTGGAAACACCATATATTTT.